A selection of T cell receptor beta chains follows, all from one sample in a study of HIV-infected children after antiretroviral therapy interruption. TCRdb used MiXCR to reprocess the 3' RACE reads, holding one entry per CDR3 protein. The table shows about 89,000 distinct CDR3 sequences, with 6.9% occurring only once. This specimen consisted of CD45RA+ CD4+ T cells from PBMCs, pooled from several time points, obtained from a donor given antiretroviral therapy, either interrupted or continuous. These TCRs come from a pool of human donors with HIV. The CDR3 runs from the conserved cysteine through the conserved F or W. A D gene is named only where the DNA matches it firmly. Rows may omit the clone size; those that give it use once, few, many or a size class.

D	size	J	V	DNA	CDR3
NA	NA	TRBJ2-1	TRBV10-3	TGTGCCATCAGTGAGTCGGGAACGGGGGCCCACAATGAGCAGTTCTTC	CAISESGTGAHNEQFF
TRBD2	many	TRBJ2-1	TRBV19	TGTGCCAGTAGTACGAGAGAAGCGGGAGGGCGCAATGAGCAGTTCTTC	CASSTREAGGRNEQFF
TRBD1	many	TRBJ2-3	TRBV24-1	TGTGCCACCAGTGATTCCCCGACAGGGATCACAGATACGCAGTATTTT	CATSDSPTGITDTQYF
NA	once	TRBJ2-1	TRBV3-1	TGTGCCAGCAGGGATGCCGGGGAGCAGTTCTTC	CASRDAGEQFF
NA	many	TRBJ2-7	TRBV12-3/TRBV12-4	TGTGCAAGCAGCTTACTGGGGGCTTATGAACAGTACTTC	CASSLLGAYEQYF
NA	NA	TRBJ1-5	TRBV5-5	TGTGCCAGCAGCTTGGCCGGGGGTAGTTATCAGCCCCAGCATTTT	CASSLAGGSYQPQHF
NA	NA	TRBJ1-5	TRBV6-6	TGTGCCAGCAGTTACTCAGGGTATCAGCCCCAGCATTTT	CASSYSGYQPQHF
NA	few	TRBJ1-2	TRBV5-1	TGCGCCAGCAGCTTGCCGGGCTTAGGGGCTGGCTACACCTTC	CASSLPGLGAGYTF
NA	NA	TRBJ2-5	TRBV6-1	TGTGCCAGCAGGTGGGGGCAAGAGACCCAGTACTTC	CASRWGQETQYF
TRBD1	many	TRBJ1-6	TRBV27	TGTGCCAGCAGCCGCTACAGGGGGCGCGGAATGAAGAAAGCTGATAATTCACCCCTCCACTTT	CASSRYRGRGMKKADNSPLHF
NA	many	TRBJ1-2	TRBV6-5	TGTGCCAGCGGTCGGGGGGCGCAGGGCTACACCTTC	CASGRGAQGYTF
TRBD1	NA	TRBJ1-3	TRBV12-3/TRBV12-4	TGTGCCAGCAGTCAGGGGACAGTCCCTGGAAACACCATATATTTT	CASSQGTVPGNTIYF
NA	many	TRBJ2-3	TRBV12-3/TRBV12-4	TGTGCCAGCAGTTTTCAGGGTAGTACAGATACGCAGTATTTT	CASSFQGSTDTQYF
TRBD1	few	TRBJ2-6	TRBV19	TGTGCCAGTAGTATCCCAGGGGGCGCTGGGGCCAACGTCCTGACTTTC	CASSIPGGAGANVLTF
TRBD2	many	TRBJ2-5	TRBV27	TGTGCCAGCAGTTTGCTAGCGGGGGAAGAGACCCAGTACTTC	CASSLLAGEETQYF
NA	few	TRBJ1-4	TRBV27	TGTGCCAGCAGTTTACTGGGTAACGGATTTGAAAAACTGTTTTTT	CASSLLGNGFEKLFF
NA	many	TRBJ2-7	TRBV3-1	TGTGCCAGCAGCCAAGGTCCCGGCTACTCCTACGAGCAGTACTTC	CASSQGPGYSYEQYF
NA	many	TRBJ1-2	TRBV28	TGTGCCAGCAGTTTATCCCTAAACTATGGCTACACCTTC	CASSLSLNYGYTF
NA	many	TRBJ1-1	TRBV7-9	TGTGCCAGCAGCTTAGTGACGAACACTGAAGCTTTCTTT	CASSLVTNTEAFF
NA	many	TRBJ2-3	TRBV18	TGTGCCAGCTCACCTGGGGGGGGACAGAGCACAGATACGCAGTATTTT	CASSPGGGQSTDTQYF
NA	NA	TRBJ1-1	TRBV5-5	TGTGCCAGCAGCTTTGGAGGAGGCACCACTGAAGCTTTCTTT	CASSFGGGTTEAFF
TRBD2	many	TRBJ2-7	TRBV28	TGTGCCAGCGTTGGAGCGGGAGGGTCCTACGAGCAGTACTTC	CASVGAGGSYEQYF
NA	many	TRBJ1-2	TRBV28	TGTGCCAGCAGTTTACAGGGTCGTGGCTACACCTTC	CASSLQGRGYTF
TRBD2	many	TRBJ2-3	TRBV7-3	TGTGCCAGCAGCCTTACCTCGAGCGGGGCAGATACGCAGTATTTT	CASSLTSSGADTQYF
NA	NA	TRBJ2-6	TRBV20-1	TGCAGTGCCCCGAGAGGGGGCTCTGGGGCCAACGTCCTGACTTTC	CSAPRGGSGANVLTF
NA	many	TRBJ2-7	TRBV7-2	TGTGCCAGCAGCTTAGCCACCAGCTCCTACGAGCAGTACTTC	CASSLATSSYEQYF
NA	NA	TRBJ2-7	TRBV3-2	TGTGCCAGCAGCCGAACAGGGGGTCAGGGCGAGCAGTACTTC	CASSRTGGQGEQYF
TRBD1	many	TRBJ1-3	TRBV28	TGTGCCAGCAGCCCACCCCTTGGACAGGGATCTGGAAACACCATATATTTT	CASSPPLGQGSGNTIYF
NA	many	TRBJ1-1	TRBV7-2	TGTGCCAGCAGCTTAGGACAGGAGAACACTGAAGCTTTCTTT	CASSLGQENTEAFF
TRBD1	many	TRBJ2-1	TRBV2	TGTGCCAGTACCGGGACAGGGGTACGTGGTGGGGATGAGCAGTTCTTC	CASTGTGVRGGDEQFF
NA	many	TRBJ1-1	TRBV14	TGTGCCAGCAGCCAAGATCTCCAGGGTTGGTTTTCCGGCACTGAAGCTTTCTTT	CASSQDLQGWFSGTEAFF
NA	many	TRBJ1-2	TRBV20-1	TGCAGTGCTAGAGATCATCGAGACCGCGGAGGGGATAATGGCTACACCTTC	CSARDHRDRGGDNGYTF